Listed below are T cell receptor beta chains from one sample, sequenced in a study of cytomegalovirus exposure and HLA in healthy donors. This table comes from immunoSEQ multiplex PCR, and its TCRdb copy is limited to in-frame clones, with some not included. The sample lists over 110,000 clones, roughly four fifths occurring once. The material sequenced was PBMCs. Receptors were obtained from a middle-aged woman in good health and CMV-seronegative. Both conserved end residues are part of each CDR3. A D gene is named only where the DNA matches it firmly. Clone size, where shown, is once, few, many, or a class for clones that have expanded.

D gene	clone size	J gene	V gene	CDR3 DNA	CDR3 protein
.	.	TRBJ2-3	TRBV27	TGTGCCAGCAGTTTATCTCCCCCCACAGGGTTGGTTTCAGATACGCAGTATTTT	CASSLSPPTGLVSDTQYF
.	.	TRBJ1-2	TRBV19	TGTGCCAGTAGTATCCTCGACTCCCGCGGTGACTATGGCTACACCTTC	CASSILDSRGDYGYTF
TRBD2	.	TRBJ2-1	TRBV14	TGTGCCAGCAGCCAAGGGACGGGGGGGCGCGAGCAGTTCTTC	CASSQGTGGREQFF
TRBD1	.	TRBJ2-7	TRBV19	TGTGCCAGTAGTATCGGACAGGGGGGAACCTACGAGCAGTACTTC	CASSIGQGGTYEQYF
.	.	TRBJ1-2	TRBV5-1	TGCGCCAGCAGCTTGGGAGTGTCCTATGGCTACACCTTC	CASSLGVSYGYTF
TRBD2	few	TRBJ2-2	TRBV7-9	TGTGCCAGCAGCCACGGGACTAGCCTCGGGGAGCTGTTTTTT	CASSHGTSLGELFF
TRBD2	.	TRBJ2-7	TRBV2	TGTGCCAGCAGTGAATCTAGCGGGGGGCCACTTCCACTCAGCTCCTACGAGCAGTACTTC	CASSESSGGPLPLSSYEQYF
TRBD1	.	TRBJ2-1	TRBV13	TGTGCCAGCAGCTTTGGGACAGGGGGTTACAATGAGCAGTTCTTC	CASSFGTGGYNEQFF
.	.	TRBJ2-3	TRBV4-1	TGCGCCAGCAGCCAAGCCCAACGGGGATTAGCAGATACGCAGTATTTT	CASSQAQRGLADTQYF
TRBD1	.	TRBJ1-1	TRBV9	TGTGCCAGCAGCAAGGGACAGGGATTAATGAACACTGAAGCTTTCTTT	CASSKGQGLMNTEAFF
TRBD2	few	TRBJ2-3	TRBV4-3	TGCGCCAGCAGCCAAGGGTCTAGCGGGCGGGATACGCAGTATTTT	CASSQGSSGRDTQYF
.	.	TRBJ1-1	TRBV6-1	TGTGCCGGCCGGGACACCGATACGAAAGGGACTGAAGCTTTCTTT	CAGRDTDTKGTEAFF
.	.	TRBJ1-4	TRBV18	TGTGCCAGCTTGGCCTCGCTCCCGAGCGCAACTAATGAAAAACTGTTTTTT	CASLASLPSATNEKLFF
.	.	TRBJ1-2	TRBV2	TGTGCCAGCAGTGATTGGAGGGGCTACACCTTC	CASSDWRGYTF
TRBD1	.	TRBJ2-7	TRBV2	TGTGCCAGCGGTGCTGGGGACAGCTACGAGCAGTACTTC	CASGAGDSYEQYF
.	.	TRBJ2-1	TRBV13	TGTGCCAGCAGCTTGCAGGGTTACTACAATGAGCAGTTCTTC	CASSLQGYYNEQFF
TRBD2	.	TRBJ2-2	TRBV4-1	TGCGCCAGCAGCCAAGAGTTTGGACTAGCGGGGAACACCGGGGAGCTGTTTTTT	CASSQEFGLAGNTGELFF
.	.	TRBJ1-1	TRBV19	TGTGCCAGTAGTATCGGGTTAAGGAACACTGAAGCTTTCTTT	CASSIGLRNTEAFF
TRBD2	once	TRBJ2-7	TRBV10-3	TGTGCCATCAGCTACGGGAGAGTAGCGGGGGGGCAGATCTACGAGCAGTACTTC	CAISYGRVAGGQIYEQYF
.	.	TRBJ2-2	TRBV11-2	TGTGCCAGCAGCCCCCGAGAGGGGGCGAACACCGGGGAGCTGTTTTTT	CASSPREGANTGELFF
.	.	TRBJ2-5	TRBV7-7	TGTGCTAGCAGCCCGGGAGAGACCCAGTACTTC	CASSPGETQYF
.	few	TRBJ1-1	TRBV2	TGTGCCAGCATGAGACAGAACACTGAAGCTTTCTTT	CASMRQNTEAFF
TRBD2	.	TRBJ2-1	TRBV14	TGTGCCAGCAGCCCGGAGCGGGGATACAATGAGCAGTTCTTC	CASSPERGYNEQFF
.	.	TRBJ2-5	TRBV4-1	TGCGCCAGCAGCCAAGGCGACGGAGTGAACCAGTACTTC	CASSQGDGVNQYF
TRBD2	.	TRBJ2-1	TRBV11-1	TGTGCCAGCAGCCCTGGACTAGCGGGGGGTTCCTACAATGAGCAGTTCTTC	CASSPGLAGGSYNEQFF
.	.	TRBJ1-1	TRBV2	TGTGCCAGCAGGGTCGGGGGAGGGGGGACTGAAGCTTTCTTT	CASRVGGGGTEAFF
TRBD1	.	TRBJ1-4	TRBV7-9	TGTGCCAGCAGCCCAACCCGACAGGGTGGAGAAAAACTGTTTTTT	CASSPTRQGGEKLFF
.	few	TRBJ2-7	TRBV5-1	TGCGCCAGCAGCTTCGCGGAAGAGGACGAGCAGTACTTC	CASSFAEEDEQYF
.	.	TRBJ1-2	TRBV19	TGTGCCAGTAGTATAGGAGTAGGGGACTATGGCTACACCTTC	CASSIGVGDYGYTF
TRBD1	.	TRBJ1-2	TRBV28	TGTGCCAGCAGTTTAAGGGACAGGGGAGCTAACTATGGCTACACCTTC	CASSLRDRGANYGYTF
TRBD2	.	TRBJ2-7	TRBV7-6	TGTGCCAGCAGCTCGGGGACTAGCGACGGGGAGCAGTACTTC	CASSSGTSDGEQYF
.	few	TRBJ1-2	TRBV6-1	TGTGCCAGCAGTGAGGCCCGAAGTTGGGCAGGAGGCTACACCTTC	CASSEARSWAGGYTF
.	few	TRBJ1-2	TRBV5-5	TGTGCCAGCAGCGCACGGTTTAACGGGGGTGGCTACACCTTC	CASSARFNGGGYTF
.	.	TRBJ1-1	TRBV14	TGTGCCAGCAGCCCCGGAACAGGGTGGACTGAAGCTTTCTTT	CASSPGTGWTEAFF
.	.	TRBJ1-5	TRBV28	TGTGCCAGCAGTTCCTCCCACCGTAGGCCCCAGCATTTT	CASSSSHRRPQHF
.	.	TRBJ1-3	TRBV6-6	TGTGCCAGCAAGGGGATGTTCGCTGGAAACACCATATATTTT	CASKGMFAGNTIYF
TRBD1	once	TRBJ2-1	TRBV5-6	TGTGCCAGCAAGCCGACAGGGGGCGTTTACAATGAGCAGTTCTTC	CASKPTGGVYNEQFF
TRBD1	.	TRBJ1-5	TRBV27	TGTGCCAGCAGTCTGGGACAGGGTTTTCAGCCCCAGCATTTT	CASSLGQGFQPQHF
.	.	TRBJ1-6	TRBV7-5	TGTGCCAGAAGCTTACTCGACAGGTATAATTCACCCCTCCACTTT	CARSLLDRYNSPLHF
TRBD1	.	TRBJ2-1	TRBV6-6	TGTGCCAGCACCCGGACAGGGAATGAGCAGTTCTTC	CASTRTGNEQFF
.	.	TRBJ1-3	TRBV5-1	TGCGCCAGCAGCTTAGGGGCAGTCGGCTCTGGAAACACCATATATTTT	CASSLGAVGSGNTIYF
TRBD2	.	TRBJ2-5	TRBV15	TGTGCCACCAGCAGAGGAAATAGCGGGGGGGCAGAGACCCAGTACTTC	CATSRGNSGGAETQYF
.	.	TRBJ2-3	TRBV9	TGTGCCAGCAGCGTACGTCCGGTGTCAGATACGCAGTATTTT	CASSVRPVSDTQYF
.	.	TRBJ1-2	TRBV28	TGTGCCAGCAGTTTAGCAGGGCTTTCCTATGGCTACACCTTC	CASSLAGLSYGYTF
TRBD1	.	TRBJ1-2	TRBV10-2	TGCGCCAGCAGTGATTACTACGGGACAGGGACATATGGCTACACCTTC	CASSDYYGTGTYGYTF
.	.	TRBJ1-1	TRBV7-3	TGTGCCAGCAGCTCTTCCGGGACATCCAACACTGAAGCTTTCTTT	CASSSSGTSNTEAFF
.	.	TRBJ1-2	TRBV2	TGTGCCAGCACCATGACCACCAGGGCCCCTAGTGACTATGGCTACACCTTC	CASTMTTRAPSDYGYTF
.	.	TRBJ2-3	TRBV5-1	TGCGCCAGCAGCCCCTTCGACAGCCTGTCTTATAGCACAGATACGCAGTATTTT	CASSPFDSLSYSTDTQYF
.	.	TRBJ2-5	TRBV6-1	TGTGCCAGCAGTGAAGGGACTTTGCAAGAGACCCAGTACTTC	CASSEGTLQETQYF